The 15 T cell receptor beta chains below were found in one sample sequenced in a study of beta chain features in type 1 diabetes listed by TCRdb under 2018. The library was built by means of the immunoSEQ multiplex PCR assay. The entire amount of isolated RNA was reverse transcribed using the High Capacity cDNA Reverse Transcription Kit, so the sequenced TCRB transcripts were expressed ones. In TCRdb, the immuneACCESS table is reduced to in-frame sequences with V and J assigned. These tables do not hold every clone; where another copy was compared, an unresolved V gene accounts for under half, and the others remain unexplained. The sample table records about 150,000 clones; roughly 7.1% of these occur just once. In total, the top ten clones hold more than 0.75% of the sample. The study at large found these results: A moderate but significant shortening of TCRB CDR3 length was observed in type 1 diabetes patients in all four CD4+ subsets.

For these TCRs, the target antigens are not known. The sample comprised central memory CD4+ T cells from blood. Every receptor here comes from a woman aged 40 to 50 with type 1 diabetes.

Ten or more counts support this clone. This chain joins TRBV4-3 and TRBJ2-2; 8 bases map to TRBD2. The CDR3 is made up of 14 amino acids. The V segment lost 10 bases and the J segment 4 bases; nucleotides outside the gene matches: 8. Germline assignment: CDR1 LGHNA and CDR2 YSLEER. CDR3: CATSRGAGTGELFF. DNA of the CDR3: TGCGCCACCTCGCGGGGGGCCGGCACCGGGGAGCTGTTTTTT.

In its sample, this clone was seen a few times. CDR3 sequence reads: CASSIGTTEAFF. The CDR3 DNA sequence: TGTGCCAGCAGTATCGGGACTACTGAAGCTTTCTTT. The rearrangement uses TRBV6-5 and TRBJ1-1, with D perhaps matching TRBD1 (5 bases). Trimming removed 5 bases at V and 5 bases at J, with 9 bases between. Germline V gene data show CDR1 as MNHEY and CDR2 as SVGAGI. The CDR3 totals 12 residues.

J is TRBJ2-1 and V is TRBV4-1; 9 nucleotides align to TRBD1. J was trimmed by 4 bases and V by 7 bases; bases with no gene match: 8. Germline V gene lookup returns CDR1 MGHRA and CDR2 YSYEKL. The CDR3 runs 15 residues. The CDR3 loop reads CASTPGDREYNEQFF. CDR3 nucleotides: TGCGCCAGCACCCCGGGGGACAGGGAGTACAATGAGCAGTTCTTC.

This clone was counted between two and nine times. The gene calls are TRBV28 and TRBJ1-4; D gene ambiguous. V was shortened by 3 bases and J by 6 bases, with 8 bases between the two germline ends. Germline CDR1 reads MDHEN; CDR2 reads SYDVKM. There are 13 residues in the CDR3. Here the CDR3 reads CASSFVAHEKLFF. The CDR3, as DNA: TGTGCCAGCAGTTTTGTAGCTCATGAAAAACTGTTTTTT. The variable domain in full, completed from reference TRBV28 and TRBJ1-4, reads DVKVTQSSRYLVKRTGEKVFLECVQDMDHENMFWYRQDPGLGLRLIYFSYDVKMKEKGDIPEGYSVSREKKERFSLILESASTNQTSMYLCASSFVAHEKLFFGSGTQLSVL.

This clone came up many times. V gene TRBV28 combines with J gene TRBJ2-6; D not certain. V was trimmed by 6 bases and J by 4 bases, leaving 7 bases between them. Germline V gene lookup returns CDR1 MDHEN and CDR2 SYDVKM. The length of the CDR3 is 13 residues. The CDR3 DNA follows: TGTGCCAGCAGATTGGGCGGGGCCAACGTCCTGACTTTC. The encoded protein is CASRLGGANVLTF.

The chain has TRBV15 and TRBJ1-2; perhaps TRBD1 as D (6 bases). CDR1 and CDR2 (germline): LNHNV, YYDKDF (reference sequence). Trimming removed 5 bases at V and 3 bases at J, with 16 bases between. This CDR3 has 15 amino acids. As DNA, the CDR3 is TGTGCCACCAGCCCCGGGGGGGGCGGCCACTATGGCTACACCTTC. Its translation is CATSPGGGGHYGYTF.

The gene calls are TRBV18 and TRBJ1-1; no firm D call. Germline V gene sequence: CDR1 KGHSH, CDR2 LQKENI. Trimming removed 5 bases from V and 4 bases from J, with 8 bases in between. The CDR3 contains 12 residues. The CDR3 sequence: CASSKAVTEAFF. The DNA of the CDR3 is TGTGCCAGCTCAAAAGCTGTCACTGAAGCTTTCTTT.

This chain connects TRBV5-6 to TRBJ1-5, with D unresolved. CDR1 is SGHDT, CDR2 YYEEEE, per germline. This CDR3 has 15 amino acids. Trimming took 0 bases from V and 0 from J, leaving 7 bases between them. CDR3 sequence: CASSLGANSNQPQHF. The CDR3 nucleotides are TGTGCCAGCAGCTTGGGGGCAAATAGCAATCAGCCCCAGCATTTT.

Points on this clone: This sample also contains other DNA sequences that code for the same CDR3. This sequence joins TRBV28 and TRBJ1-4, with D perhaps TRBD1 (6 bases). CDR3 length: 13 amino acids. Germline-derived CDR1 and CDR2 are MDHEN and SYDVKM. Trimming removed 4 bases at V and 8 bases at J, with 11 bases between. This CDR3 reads CASSSQGREKLFF. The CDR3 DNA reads TGTGCCAGCAGTTCCCAGGGGCGGGAAAAACTGTTTTTT.

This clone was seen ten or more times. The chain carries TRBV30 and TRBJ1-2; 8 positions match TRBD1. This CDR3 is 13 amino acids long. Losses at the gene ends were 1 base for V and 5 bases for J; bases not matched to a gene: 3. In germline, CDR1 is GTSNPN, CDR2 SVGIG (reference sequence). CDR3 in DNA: TGTGCCTGGAGTGGGGACAGGCTGTATGGCTACACCTTC. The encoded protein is CAWSGDRLYGYTF.

The CDR3 region has the DNA TGTGCCAGCAGGGGGGCCTGGGAAGGCGAGCAGTTCTTC. This translates into CASRGAWEGEQFF. The chain uses TRBV2 and TRBJ2-1; D is possibly TRBD1 (6 bases). Germline loops: CDR1 SNHLY, CDR2 FYNNEI. CDR3 size: 13 residues. Deletions cut 6 bases from V and 10 bases from J, with 16 bases between.

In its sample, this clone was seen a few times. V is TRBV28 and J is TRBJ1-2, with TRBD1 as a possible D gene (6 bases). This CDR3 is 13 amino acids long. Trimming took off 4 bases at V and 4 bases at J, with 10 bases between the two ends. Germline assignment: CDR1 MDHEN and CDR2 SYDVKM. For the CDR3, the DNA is TGTGCCAGCAGTTACAGGGTGGCCTATGGCTACACCTTC. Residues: CASSYRVAYGYTF.

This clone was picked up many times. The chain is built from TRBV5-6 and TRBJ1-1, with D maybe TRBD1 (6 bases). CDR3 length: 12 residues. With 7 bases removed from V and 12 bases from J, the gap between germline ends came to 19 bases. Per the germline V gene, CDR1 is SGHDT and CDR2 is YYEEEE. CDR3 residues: CASAQDQGWPFF. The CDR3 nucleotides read TGTGCCAGCGCCCAGGACCAGGGGTGGCCTTTCTTT.

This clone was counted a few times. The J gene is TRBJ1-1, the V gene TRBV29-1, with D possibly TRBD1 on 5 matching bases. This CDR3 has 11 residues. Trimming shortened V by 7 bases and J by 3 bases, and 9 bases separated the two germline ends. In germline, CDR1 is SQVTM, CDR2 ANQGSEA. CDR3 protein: CSGGEDTEAFF. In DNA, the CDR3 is TGCAGCGGGGGGGAGGACACTGAAGCTTTCTTT.

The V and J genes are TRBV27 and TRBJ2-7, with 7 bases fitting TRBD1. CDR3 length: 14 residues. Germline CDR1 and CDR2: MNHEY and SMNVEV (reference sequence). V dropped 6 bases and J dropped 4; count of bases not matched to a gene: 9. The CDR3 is CASRTKGGTYEQYF. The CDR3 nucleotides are TGTGCCAGCAGGACGAAAGGGGGCACGTACGAGCAGTACTTC.